This T cell receptor (beta chain) was identified during a study of T-cell memory formation after mild COVID-19. The CDR3 length is 14 residues. Germline lookup yields CDR1 SGHRS and CDR2 YFSETQ. Trimming took off 4 bases at V and 2 bases at J, with 9 bases between the two ends. Findings and caveats of the study: Later expanders leaned CD4+, whereas clones that contracted between day 15 and 85 were balanced CD4/CD8. Second-wave clones with a day 37 peak had unconfirmed SARS-CoV-2 specificity. Clones that contracted clustered mainly in CM and EM if CD4+ and in EMRA if CD8+.

Comment on this clonotype: Its specificity is not known.

Constant-segment primers were used for 5'RACE, and the resulting TCR alpha and TCR beta cDNA libraries carried sample barcodes and UMIs. TCRdb re-derived calls from the 5' RACE reads in MiXCR, one entry per CDR3 protein. The repertoire holds some 280,000 distinct CDR3 sequences, with roughly 16% as singletons. The chain carries TRBV5-1 and TRBJ1-4; tentative D call: TRBD1 (5 bases). The origin of this receptor is a man younger than 35 who had mild COVID-19 (a few samples of this study predate the infection). Cell type and time point are not known. Specimen: PBMCs or a T cell subset sorted from them (not recorded which). CDR3 in DNA: TGCGCCAGCAGCATCCAGGGCACTAATGAAAAACTGTTTTTT. This gives the protein CASSIQGTNEKLFF.